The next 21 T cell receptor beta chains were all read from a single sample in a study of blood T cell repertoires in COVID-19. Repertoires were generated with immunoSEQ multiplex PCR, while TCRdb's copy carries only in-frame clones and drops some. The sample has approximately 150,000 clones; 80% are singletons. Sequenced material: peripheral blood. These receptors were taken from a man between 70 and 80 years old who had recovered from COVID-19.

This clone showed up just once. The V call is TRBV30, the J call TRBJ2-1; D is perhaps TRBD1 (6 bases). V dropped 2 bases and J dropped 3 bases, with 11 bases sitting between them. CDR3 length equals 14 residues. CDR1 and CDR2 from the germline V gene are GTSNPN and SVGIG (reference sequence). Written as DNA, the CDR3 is TGTGCCTGGAGTCGGGACATACTCTACAATGAGCAGTTCTTC. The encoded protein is CAWSRDILYNEQFF.

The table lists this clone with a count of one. CDR3 in DNA: TGCAGCGCTACAGGGGGAAGTGACTATGGCTACACCTTC. This encodes CSATGGSDYGYTF. This chain links TRBV29-1 with TRBJ1-2, with 8 positions matching TRBD1. Trimming at V came to 7 bases and at J to 3 bases, leaving 7 bases not matched to a gene. The CDR3 is 13 residues long. CDR1 and CDR2 (germline): SQVTM, ANQGSEA.

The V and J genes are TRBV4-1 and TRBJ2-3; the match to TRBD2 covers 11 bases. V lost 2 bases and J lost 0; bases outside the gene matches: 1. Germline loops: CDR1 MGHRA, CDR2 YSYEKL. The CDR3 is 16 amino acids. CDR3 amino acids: CASSQIAGGSTDTQYF. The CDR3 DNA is TGCGCCAGCAGCCAAATAGCGGGAGGGAGCACAGATACGCAGTATTTT.

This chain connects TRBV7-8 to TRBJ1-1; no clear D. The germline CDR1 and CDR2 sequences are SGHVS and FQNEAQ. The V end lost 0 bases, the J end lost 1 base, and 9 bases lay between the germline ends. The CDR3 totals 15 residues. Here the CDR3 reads CASSLARFRNTEAFF. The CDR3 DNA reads TGTGCCAGCAGCTTAGCGCGGTTCAGGAACACTGAAGCTTTCTTT.

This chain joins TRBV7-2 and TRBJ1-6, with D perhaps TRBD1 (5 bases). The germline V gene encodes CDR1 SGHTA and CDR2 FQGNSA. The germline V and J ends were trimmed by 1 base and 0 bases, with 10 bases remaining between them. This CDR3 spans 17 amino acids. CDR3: CASSLGGGSSYNSPLHF. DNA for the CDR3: TGTGCCAGCAGCTTAGGGGGGGGGAGCTCCTATAATTCACCCCTCCACTTT. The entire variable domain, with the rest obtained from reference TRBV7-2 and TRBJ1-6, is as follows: GAGVSQSPSNKVTEKGKDVELRCDPISGHTALYWYRQSLGQGLEFLIYFQGNSAPDKSGLPSDRFSAERTGGSVSTLTIQRTQQEDSAVYLCASSLGGGSSYNSPLHFGNGTRLTVT.

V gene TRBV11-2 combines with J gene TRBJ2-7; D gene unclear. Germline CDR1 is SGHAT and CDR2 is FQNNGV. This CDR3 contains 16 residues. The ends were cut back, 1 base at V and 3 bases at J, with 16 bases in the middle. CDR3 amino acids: CASSLGAFGSRYEQYF. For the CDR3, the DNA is TGTGCCAGCAGCTTAGGAGCGTTCGGTTCGCGCTACGAGCAGTACTTC.

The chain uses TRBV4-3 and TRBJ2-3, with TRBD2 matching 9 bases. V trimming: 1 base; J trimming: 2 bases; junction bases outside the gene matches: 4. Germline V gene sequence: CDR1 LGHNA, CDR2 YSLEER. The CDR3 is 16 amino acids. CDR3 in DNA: TGCGCCAGCAGCCAAGTCCTAGCGGGAATCACAGATACGCAGTATTTT. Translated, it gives CASSQVLAGITDTQYF.

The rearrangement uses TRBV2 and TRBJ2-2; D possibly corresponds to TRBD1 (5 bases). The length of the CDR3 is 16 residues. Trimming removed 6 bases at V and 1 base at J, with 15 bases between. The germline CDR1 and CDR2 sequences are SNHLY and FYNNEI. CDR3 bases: TGTGCCAGCAGCCCCCTGGGGCAGGGGAACACCGGGGAGCTGTTTTTT. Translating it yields CASSPLGQGNTGELFF. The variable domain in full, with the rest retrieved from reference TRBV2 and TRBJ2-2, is EPEVTQTPSHQVTQMGQEVILRCVPISNHLYFYWYRQILGQKVEFLVSFYNNEISEKSEIFDDQFSVERPDGSNFTLKIRSTKLEDSAMYFCASSPLGQGNTGELFFGEGSRLTVL.

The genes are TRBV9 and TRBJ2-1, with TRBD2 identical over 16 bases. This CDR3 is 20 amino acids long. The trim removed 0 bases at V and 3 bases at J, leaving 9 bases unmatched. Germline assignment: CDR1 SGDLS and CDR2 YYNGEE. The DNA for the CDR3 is TGTGCCAGCAGCGTAGGCGGGGGACTAGCGGGAGGGTTGGGCTACAATGAGCAGTTCTTC. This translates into CASSVGGGLAGGLGYNEQFF.

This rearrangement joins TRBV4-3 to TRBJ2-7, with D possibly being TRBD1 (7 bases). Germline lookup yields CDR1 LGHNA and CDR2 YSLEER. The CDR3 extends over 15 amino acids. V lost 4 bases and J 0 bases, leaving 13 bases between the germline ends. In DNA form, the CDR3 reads TGCGCCAGCAGCCGCGGGACAGAACCCTCCTACGAGCAGTACTTC. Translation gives CASSRGTEPSYEQYF.

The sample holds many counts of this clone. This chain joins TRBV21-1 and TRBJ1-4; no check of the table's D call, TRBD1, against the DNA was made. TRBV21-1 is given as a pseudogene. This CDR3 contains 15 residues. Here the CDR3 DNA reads TGTGCCAGCAGCAAAGAGGGGGCAACTAATGAAAAACTGTTTTTT. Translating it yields CASSKEGATNEKLFF.

CDR3 bases: TGTGCCAGCAGCTACGTAGGGGCCAACACTGAAGCTTTCTTT. It yields the protein CASSYVGANTEAFF. The chain links TRBV11-2 to TRBJ1-1; D is perhaps TRBD1 (5 bases). Trimming pared 4 bases from V and 2 bases from J, leaving 11 bases between. The CDR3 is made up of 14 amino acids. Germline V gene data show CDR1 as SGHAT and CDR2 as FQNNGV.

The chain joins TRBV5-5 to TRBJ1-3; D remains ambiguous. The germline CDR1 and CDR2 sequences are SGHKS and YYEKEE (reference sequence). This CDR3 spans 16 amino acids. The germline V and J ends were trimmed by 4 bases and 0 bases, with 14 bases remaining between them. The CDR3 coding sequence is TGTGCCAGCAGCCCGCACAGATTTGACTCTGGAAACACCATATATTTT. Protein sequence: CASSPHRFDSGNTIYF.

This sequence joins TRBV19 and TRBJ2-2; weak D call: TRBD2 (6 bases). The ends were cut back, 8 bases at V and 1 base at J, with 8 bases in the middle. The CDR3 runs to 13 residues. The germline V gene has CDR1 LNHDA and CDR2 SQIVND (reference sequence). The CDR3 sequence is CASSGRNTGELFF. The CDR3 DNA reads TGTGCCAGTTCCGGGAGGAACACCGGGGAGCTGTTTTTT.

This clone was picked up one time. In DNA, the CDR3 is TGCGCCAGCAGCCAAGATCTAGGGCGGGAGGGCCTAGGGAATGAGCAGTTCTTC. Protein sequence: CASSQDLGREGLGNEQFF. The chain uses TRBV4-3 and TRBJ2-1; 9 bases line up with TRBD2. Germline V CDR1 and CDR2: LGHNA, YSLEER. The CDR3 totals 18 residues. The ends lost 0 bases at V and 7 bases at J; junction bases unmatched: 13.

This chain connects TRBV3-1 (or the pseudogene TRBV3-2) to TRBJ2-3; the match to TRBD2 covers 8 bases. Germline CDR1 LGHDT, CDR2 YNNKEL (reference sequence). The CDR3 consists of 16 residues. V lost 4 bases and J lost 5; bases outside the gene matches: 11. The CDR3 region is CASSRTGRALEDTQYF. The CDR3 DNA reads TGTGCCAGCAGCCGAACCGGGAGGGCCTTGGAAGATACGCAGTATTTT.

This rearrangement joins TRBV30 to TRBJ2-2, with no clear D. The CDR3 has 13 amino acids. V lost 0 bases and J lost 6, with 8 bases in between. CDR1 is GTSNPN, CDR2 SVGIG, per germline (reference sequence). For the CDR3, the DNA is TGTGCCTGGAGTGTATATTCAGCCGGGGAGCTGTTTTTT. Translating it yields CAWSVYSAGELFF.

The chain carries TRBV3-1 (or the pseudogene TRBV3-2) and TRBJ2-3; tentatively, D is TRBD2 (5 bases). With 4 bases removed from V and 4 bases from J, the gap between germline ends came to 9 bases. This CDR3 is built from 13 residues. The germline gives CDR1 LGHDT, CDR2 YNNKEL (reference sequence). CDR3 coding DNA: TGTGCCAGCAGCCTGGACTGGGCAGATACGCAGTATTTT. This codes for CASSLDWADTQYF.

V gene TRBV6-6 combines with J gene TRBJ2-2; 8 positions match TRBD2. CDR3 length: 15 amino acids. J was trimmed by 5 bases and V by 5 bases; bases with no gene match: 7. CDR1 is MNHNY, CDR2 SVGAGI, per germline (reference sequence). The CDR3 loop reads CASSDPSGGTGELFF. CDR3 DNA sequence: TGTGCCAGCAGTGACCCCTCGGGGGGGACCGGGGAGCTGTTTTTT.

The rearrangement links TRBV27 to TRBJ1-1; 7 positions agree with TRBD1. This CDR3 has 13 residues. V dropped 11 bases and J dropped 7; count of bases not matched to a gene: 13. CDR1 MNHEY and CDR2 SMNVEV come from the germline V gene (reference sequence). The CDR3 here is CAVRLGGSGEAFF. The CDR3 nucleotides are TGTGCCGTCCGACTAGGGGGCTCGGGTGAAGCTTTCTTT.

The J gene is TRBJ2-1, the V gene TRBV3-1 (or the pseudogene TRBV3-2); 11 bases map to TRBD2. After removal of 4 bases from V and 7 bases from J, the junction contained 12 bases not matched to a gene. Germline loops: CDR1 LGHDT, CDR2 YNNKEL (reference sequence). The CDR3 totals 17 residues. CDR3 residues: CASSPAPLAGGSNEQFF. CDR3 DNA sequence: TGTGCCAGCAGCCCGGCGCCCTTAGCGGGAGGGTCGAATGAGCAGTTCTTC.